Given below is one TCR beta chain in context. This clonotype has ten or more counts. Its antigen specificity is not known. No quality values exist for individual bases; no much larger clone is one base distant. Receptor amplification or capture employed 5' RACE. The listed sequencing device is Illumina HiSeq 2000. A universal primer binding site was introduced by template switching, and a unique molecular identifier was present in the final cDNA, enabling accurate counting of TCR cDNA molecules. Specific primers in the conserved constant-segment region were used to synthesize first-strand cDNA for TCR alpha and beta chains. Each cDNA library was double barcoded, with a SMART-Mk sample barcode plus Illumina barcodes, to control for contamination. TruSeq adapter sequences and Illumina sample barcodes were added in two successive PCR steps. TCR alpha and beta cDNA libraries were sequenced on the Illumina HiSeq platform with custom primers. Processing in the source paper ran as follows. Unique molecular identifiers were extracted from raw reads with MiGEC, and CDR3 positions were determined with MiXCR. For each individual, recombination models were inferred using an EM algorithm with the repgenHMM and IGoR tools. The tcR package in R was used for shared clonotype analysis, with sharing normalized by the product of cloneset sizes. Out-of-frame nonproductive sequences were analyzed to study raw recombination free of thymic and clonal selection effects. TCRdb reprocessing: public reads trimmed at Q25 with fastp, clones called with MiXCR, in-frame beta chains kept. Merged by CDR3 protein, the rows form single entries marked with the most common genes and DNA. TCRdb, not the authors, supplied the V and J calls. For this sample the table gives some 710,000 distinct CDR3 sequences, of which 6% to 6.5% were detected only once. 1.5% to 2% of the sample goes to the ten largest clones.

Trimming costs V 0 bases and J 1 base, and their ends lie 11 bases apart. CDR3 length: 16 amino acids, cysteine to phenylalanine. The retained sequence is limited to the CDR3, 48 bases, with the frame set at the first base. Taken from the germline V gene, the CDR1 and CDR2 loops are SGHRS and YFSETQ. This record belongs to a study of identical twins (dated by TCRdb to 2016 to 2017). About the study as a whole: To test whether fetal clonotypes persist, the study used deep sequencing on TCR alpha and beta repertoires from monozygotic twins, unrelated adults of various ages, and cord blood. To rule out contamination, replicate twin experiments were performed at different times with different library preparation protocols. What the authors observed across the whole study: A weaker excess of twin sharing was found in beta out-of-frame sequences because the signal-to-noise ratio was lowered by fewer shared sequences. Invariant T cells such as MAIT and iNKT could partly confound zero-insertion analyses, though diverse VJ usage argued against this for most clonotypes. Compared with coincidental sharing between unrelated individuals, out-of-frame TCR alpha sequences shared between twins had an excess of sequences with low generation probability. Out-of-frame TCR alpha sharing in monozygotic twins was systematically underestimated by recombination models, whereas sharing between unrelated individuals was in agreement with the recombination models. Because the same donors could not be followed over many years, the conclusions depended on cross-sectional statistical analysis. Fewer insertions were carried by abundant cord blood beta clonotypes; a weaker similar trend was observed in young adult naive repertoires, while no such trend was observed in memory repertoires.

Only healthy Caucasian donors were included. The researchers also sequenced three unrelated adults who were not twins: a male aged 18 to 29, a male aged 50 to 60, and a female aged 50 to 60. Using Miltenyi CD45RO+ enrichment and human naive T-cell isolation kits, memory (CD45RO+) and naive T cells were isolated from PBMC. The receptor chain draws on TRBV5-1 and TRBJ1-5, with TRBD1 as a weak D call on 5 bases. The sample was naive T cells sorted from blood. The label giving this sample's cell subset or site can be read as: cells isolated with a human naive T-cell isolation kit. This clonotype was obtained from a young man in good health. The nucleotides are TGCGCCAGCAGCTTGGGGCAGGGTGGGAGCAATCAGCCCCAGCATTTT. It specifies CASSLGQGGSNQPQHF.